This is a list of T cell receptor beta chains from one sample in a study of T cells after yellow fever vaccination. TCRdb re-derived calls from the 5' RACE reads in MiXCR, one entry per CDR3 protein. This sample carries around 310,000 distinct CDR3 sequences, approximately 4% of them seen once, and the ten largest clones take roughly 19%. This specimen consisted of PBMCs, obtained 15 days after the yellow fever booster vaccination. The receptors derive from a man between 18 and 35 years old who received the YFV17D yellow fever vaccine. Both conserved end residues are trimmed from each CDR3.

>TRBV10-1|TRBJ2-1
ASSDSEGFPDYPGGNEQF
>TRBV4-3|TRBJ2-1
ASSQEEGLEYNEQF
>TRBV11-2|TRBJ2-7
ASSFGGVGYEQY
>TRBV3-1|TRBJ2-5
ASSPRGYETQY
>TRBV20-1|TRBJ1-2
SASPGGYT
>TRBV7-8|TRBJ2-2
ASSLMGQTRGELF
>TRBV11-2|TRBJ2-3
ASSQGEGDTQY
>TRBV6-5|TRBJ2-7
ASSYKASSYEQY
>TRBV12-3/TRBV12-4|TRBJ1-1
ASKTQGSTEAF
>TRBV7-9|TRBJ2-3
ASSPILVTDTQY
>TRBV6-2/TRBV6-3|TRBJ2-3
ASSSNEADTQY
>TRBV20-1|TRBJ2-7
SALQGARGGYEQY
>TRBV6-1|TRBJ1-4
ASRQGGEKLF
>TRBV7-2|TRBJ2-7
ASSSDETSYEQY
>TRBV5-5|TRBJ1-6
ASSPPSNSPLH
>TRBV10-3|TRBJ2-1
AISEPGDSVEQF
>TRBV11-2|TRBJ2-1
ASSPGPLAKEDNEQF
>TRBV7-9|TRBJ1-1
ASSPRGSEAF
>TRBV7-2|TRBJ2-3
ASSRRTSGGATDTQY
>TRBV5-1|TRBJ2-5
ASGRGGQETQY
>TRBV7-9|TRBJ2-3
ASRDWPAGGTTDTQY
>TRBV6-6|TRBJ1-2
ASSYLGLGYGYT
>TRBV4-2|TRBJ2-7
ASSQETSGPYYEQY
>TRBV7-9|TRBJ1-3
ASGFLQGNTIY
>TRBV7-2|TRBJ1-3
ASSLYSGNTIY
>TRBV10-3|TRBJ2-3
ATQDLRGTDTQY
>TRBV5-4|TRBJ2-5
ASSLGDRSGTQY
>TRBV28|TRBJ1-6
ASSRLKTGMDSPLH
>TRBV5-1|TRBJ2-7
ASSYSSGGTYEQY
>TRBV5-1|TRBJ1-2
ASSYLTGFNGYT
>TRBV7-6|TRBJ1-1
ASSWGTGGMNTEAF
>TRBV5-1|TRBJ1-2
ASSARTGANYGYT
>TRBV4-2|TRBJ2-1
ASSQLDISYNEQF
>TRBV20-1|TRBJ1-3
SASSGNTIY
>TRBV7-2|TRBJ1-6
ASSLGVGVNSPLH
>TRBV12-3/TRBV12-4|TRBJ1-5
ASRPQGVSNQPQH
>TRBV20-1|TRBJ2-1
SARWALAGGFGEQF
>TRBV4-2|TRBJ1-2
ASSQDQTVTFNYGYT
>TRBV12-3/TRBV12-4|TRBJ2-3
ASSNSYTDTQY
>TRBV27|TRBJ1-1
ASTQTGGTEAF
>TRBV7-2|TRBJ1-2
ASSTYRPTNYGYT
>TRBV7-2|TRBJ1-1
ASSRGLARLGTEAF
>TRBV15|TRBJ2-5
ATSRDFRAYQKETQY
>TRBV18|TRBJ2-1
ASSLRHTVYEQF
>TRBV3-1|TRBJ2-7
ASSQDLGWEQY